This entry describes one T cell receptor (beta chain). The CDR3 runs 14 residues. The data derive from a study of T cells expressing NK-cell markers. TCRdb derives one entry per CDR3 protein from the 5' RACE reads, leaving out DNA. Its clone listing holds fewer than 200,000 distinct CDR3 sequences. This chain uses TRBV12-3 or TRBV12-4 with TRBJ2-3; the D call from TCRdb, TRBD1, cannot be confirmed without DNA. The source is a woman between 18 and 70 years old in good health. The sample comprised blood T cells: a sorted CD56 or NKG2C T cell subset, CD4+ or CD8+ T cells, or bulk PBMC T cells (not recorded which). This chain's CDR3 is CASSFGYTGDTQYF.